Listed here is a single T cell receptor beta chain. These data come from a study of shared T cell receptors in the human thymus. Sequencing was performed with immunoSEQ multiplex PCR; in TCRdb, only in-frame clones are kept and a portion is missing. The sample yields some 640,000 clones, over 75% seen once. This CDR3 has 15 amino acids. Germline CDR1 is SGHDN and CDR2 is FVKESK. With 8 bases removed from V and 7 bases from J, the gap between germline ends came to 21 bases. In addition, the sample was reused for a study of human thymus T cells. From that paper: Congenital heart defects were the reason for the corrective surgery that the donors, healthy Finnish infants, were having. Resections were taken during corrective heart surgery, and the thymus tissue came from these. In thymic and blood repertoires alike, V and J usage looked biased. Thymic repertoires of unrelated individuals were reported in related research to overlap highly.

J is TRBJ2-1 and V is TRBV14, with TRBD2 as a possible D gene (7 bases). The receptor was derived from a boy younger than two with a congenital heart defect. The sample comprised thymocytes. CDR3 amino acids: CASPAEGGGRNEQFF. CDR3 nucleotide sequence: TGTGCCAGCCCAGCAGAGGGGGGGGGCAGGAATGAGCAGTTCTTC.